The 4 T cell receptor beta chains given below trace back to one sample, sequenced in a study of T cells in localized non-small cell lung cancer. TCRdb's table, derived via immunoSEQ multiplex PCR, lists solely in-frame clones and lacks some. This sample has some 20,000 clones, with about nine tenths found just once. The input for sequencing was peripheral blood, taken before any cancer treatment. The origin of the receptors is a woman aged 40 to 75 with stage I lung adenocarcinoma.

This chain links TRBV12-1 with TRBJ1-5; the table calls TRBD1, which could not be checked here. TRBV12-1 is described as a pseudogene. There are 17 residues in the CDR3. CDR3 sequence: CAASGQGMIAPNQPQHF. The CDR3 bases are TGTGCCGCCTCGGGACAGGGGATGATCGCCCCCAATCAGCCCCAGCATTTT.

The chain combines TRBV14 with TRBJ2-2; 13 nucleotides agree with TRBD2. Losses at the gene ends were 4 bases for V and 2 bases for J; bases not matched to a gene: 10. Germline V gene lookup returns CDR1 SGHDN and CDR2 FVKESK. The CDR3 length is 19 residues. This CDR3 reads CASSPRLAGGLLNTGELFF. The CDR3 DNA is TGTGCCAGCAGCCCTCGACTAGCGGGAGGCTTACTAAACACCGGGGAGCTGTTTTTT.

The rearrangement joins TRBV19 to TRBJ2-1, with 8 bases that match TRBD2. The CDR3 runs to 15 residues. Trimming cost V 6 bases and J 0 bases; bases outside gene matches: 4. Germline V CDR1 and CDR2: LNHDA, SQIVND (reference sequence). CDR3 residues: CASRISGSSYNEQFF. The CDR3 DNA is TGTGCCAGTAGAATAAGCGGGAGCTCCTACAATGAGCAGTTCTTC.

The chain joins TRBV10-2 to TRBJ2-7, with 8 positions matching TRBD2. CDR1 WSHSY and CDR2 SAAADI come from the germline V gene. The V and J ends lost 5 bases and 1 base, in that order; junction bases with no gene match: 7. CDR3 size: 15 residues. The CDR3 sequence is CASSKRESESYEQYF. The CDR3 DNA reads as TGCGCCAGCAGTAAGCGGGAGTCCGAATCCTACGAGCAGTACTTC.